This passage covers 32 T cell receptor beta chains from one sample sequenced in a study of T cell responses to AZD1222 COVID-19 vaccine. The table came from immunoSEQ multiplex PCR; TCRdb's copy has only in-frame clones and leaves some out. The sample yields about 150,000 clones, around 90% seen once. Sequenced here: peripheral blood, sampled on day 0 of AZD1222 vaccination. The receptors stem from an adult in good health.

The V call is TRBV30, the J call TRBJ2-1, with 8 bases that match TRBD2. The CDR3 loop spans 17 amino acids. Germline V gene lookup returns CDR1 GTSNPN and CDR2 SVGIG (reference sequence). After removal of 0 bases from V and 4 bases from J, the junction contained 11 bases not matched to a gene. For the CDR3, the DNA is TGTGCCTGGAGTGTAGGGGCGGGGGGACTACGTTACAATGAGCAGTTCTTC. It is translated as CAWSVGAGGLRYNEQFF.

The chain couples TRBV6-1 to TRBJ2-1; D possibly corresponds to TRBD2 (6 bases). The CDR3 covers 14 residues. The germline V and J ends were trimmed by 2 bases and 8 bases, with 13 bases remaining between them. Looked up from germline, CDR1 is MNHNS and CDR2 is SASEGT. Here the CDR3 reads CASSEWEVGDEQFF. The CDR3 DNA reads as TGTGCCAGCAGTGAATGGGAGGTTGGGGATGAGCAGTTCTTC.

The CDR3 bases are TGTGCCAGCAGTATCAGATATCAGGGAATGAACACTGAAGCTTTCTTT. Its translation is CASSIRYQGMNTEAFF. V usage is TRBV28 and J usage is TRBJ1-1; D possibly corresponds to TRBD1 (5 bases). V was clipped by 5 bases and J by 0 bases, with 16 bases between them. The CDR3 spans 16 residues. Germline CDR1 and CDR2: MDHEN and SYDVKM. The full variable domain, in which reference TRBV28 and TRBJ1-1 provide the parts outside the CDR3, is DVKVTQSSRYLVKRTGEKVFLECVQDMDHENMFWYRQDPGLGLRLIYFSYDVKMKEKGDIPEGYSVSREKKERFSLILESASTNQTSMYLCASSIRYQGMNTEAFFGQGTRLTVV.

This clone showed up just a few times. The chain combines TRBV6-4 with TRBJ1-2; D gene uncertain. Deletions cut 4 bases from V and 7 bases from J, with 22 bases between. This CDR3 contains 16 residues. Germline-derived CDR1 and CDR2 are MRHNA and SNTAGT. CDR3 DNA sequence: TGTGCCAGCAGTGCCGTCGGGGATCCCCTGTATAGTGGCTACACCTTC. Amino acid sequence: CASSAVGDPLYSGYTF.

This sequence joins TRBV13 and TRBJ1-1, with D unclear. Germline assignment: CDR1 PRHDT and CDR2 FYEKMQ (reference sequence). V was shortened by 7 bases and J by 2 bases, with 11 bases between the two germline ends. The CDR3 has 13 residues. CDR3 in amino acids: CASKARRNTEAFF. Written as DNA, the CDR3 is TGTGCCAGCAAGGCCAGAAGAAACACTGAAGCTTTCTTT.

The chain carries TRBV28 and TRBJ2-5; 11 positions match TRBD1. CDR1 and CDR2 from the germline V gene are MDHEN and SYDVKM. CDR3 length equals 14 residues. V shed 4 bases and J 5 bases; nucleotides not matched to a gene: 3. The CDR3 nucleotides are TGTGCCAGCAGTTCGGGACAGGGGGTTGAGACCCAGTACTTC. It yields the protein CASSSGQGVETQYF.

The CDR3 DNA is TGTGCCAGCTCACCACCCGGGACAGTGACCTACGAGCAGTACTTC. Protein sequence: CASSPPGTVTYEQYF. This sequence joins TRBV18 and TRBJ2-7; 7 bases are shared with TRBD1. The germline CDR1 and CDR2 sequences are KGHSH and LQKENI. The CDR3 is 15 residues long. With 0 bases clipped from V and 2 bases from J, the junction kept 4 bases outside the gene matches.

The J gene is TRBJ2-1, the V gene TRBV14, with a weak D call TRBD2 (7 bases). Germline CDR1 reads SGHDN; CDR2 reads FVKESK. The CDR3 runs to 17 residues. V dropped 5 bases and J dropped 7 bases, with 24 bases sitting between them. Here the CDR3 reads CASSEGGGSGVRNEQFF. The CDR3 nucleotides read TGTGCCAGCAGCGAAGGGGGAGGGAGCGGGGTCAGGAATGAGCAGTTCTTC.

This rearrangement joins TRBV5-5 to TRBJ1-2; 8 bases fit TRBD1. The CDR3 runs 15 residues. Germline V lookup: CDR1 SGHKS, CDR2 YYEKEE (reference sequence). Trimming cost V 0 bases and J 2 bases; bases outside gene matches: 3. The CDR3: CASSLGGQGNYGYTF. CDR3 bases: TGTGCCAGCAGCTTGGGAGGACAGGGAAACTATGGCTACACCTTC.

The genes are TRBV3-1 (or the pseudogene TRBV3-2) and TRBJ1-1; unclear D gene. V was cut by 2 bases and J by 6 bases, with 16 bases left in between. This CDR3 is 15 amino acids long. Per the germline V gene, CDR1 is LGHDT and CDR2 is YNNKEL (reference sequence). The CDR3 DNA reads TGTGCCAGCAGCCAACCCCGCAACTGCTCGTCTGAAGCTTTCTTT. This gives the protein CASSQPRNCSSEAFF.

This clone was observed a single time. The chain employs TRBV30 and TRBJ1-3; TRBD1 aligns across 8 bases. The CDR3 runs 14 residues. From germline, CDR1 is GTSNPN and CDR2 SVGIG (reference sequence). The J segment lost 3 bases and the V segment lost 1 base, leaving 2 bases of the junction unmatched. CDR3 region: CAWSGRGLGNTIYF. In nucleotides, the CDR3 is TGTGCCTGGAGTGGCAGGGGGCTTGGAAACACCATATATTTT.

The chain links TRBV28 to TRBJ1-5, with 9 bases matching TRBD1. The germline V gene encodes CDR1 MDHEN and CDR2 SYDVKM. V lost 6 bases, J lost 4 bases, and 4 bases stayed unmatched. CDR3 length equals 14 residues. CDR3: CASSQTGGNQPQHF. Written as DNA, the CDR3 is TGTGCCAGCAGCCAGACAGGGGGTAATCAGCCCCAGCATTTT. The complete variable domain, with remaining parts taken from reference TRBV28 and TRBJ1-5, reads DVKVTQSSRYLVKRTGEKVFLECVQDMDHENMFWYRQDPGLGLRLIYFSYDVKMKEKGDIPEGYSVSREKKERFSLILESASTNQTSMYLCASSQTGGNQPQHFGDGTRLSIL.

The V gene is TRBV27, the J gene TRBJ1-5; 8 bases are a match to TRBD1. The germline V gene encodes CDR1 MNHEY and CDR2 SMNVEV (reference sequence). This CDR3 region has 15 residues. V lost 3 bases and J lost 6; bases outside the gene matches: 7. The CDR3 reads CASSFGQGLGQPQHF. The CDR3 DNA reads as TGTGCCAGCAGTTTCGGACAGGGTTTGGGTCAGCCCCAGCATTTT.

The V and J genes are TRBV7-2 and TRBJ1-2; 10 bases match TRBD1. The germline gives CDR1 SGHTA, CDR2 FQGNSA. The V gene end was trimmed by 5 bases and the J gene end by 2 bases; junction bases not matched to a gene: 5. This CDR3 comprises 15 residues. This CDR3 reads CASSHRTGGNYGYTF. The DNA for the CDR3 is TGTGCCAGCAGCCACCGGACAGGGGGAAACTATGGCTACACCTTC.

The gene calls are TRBV10-1 and TRBJ1-6; no reliable D call. V lost 3 bases and J 10 bases, leaving 10 bases between the germline ends. CDR1 WNHNN and CDR2 SYGVQD come from the germline V gene (reference sequence). The CDR3 is 13 amino acids. The CDR3: CASSEEGWSPLHF. Written as DNA, the CDR3 is TGCGCCAGCAGTGAAGAGGGATGGTCACCCCTCCACTTT.

J is TRBJ2-5 and V is TRBV6-5; D possibly matches TRBD1 or TRBD2 (5 bases each). The length of the CDR3 is 15 residues. The germline CDR1 and CDR2 sequences are MNHEY and SVGAGI. V lost 11 bases to trimming and J lost 2 bases, with 21 bases between them. CDR3 sequence (DNA): TGTGCCTCTAGGGGACCACCCTCGGCGCAAGAGACCCAGTACTTC. Encoded protein: CASRGPPSAQETQYF.

The J gene is TRBJ2-5, the V gene TRBV2; D uncertain. V was trimmed by 8 bases and J by 5 bases, leaving 6 bases between them. The CDR3 covers 10 residues. CDR1 and CDR2 from the germline V gene are SNHLY and FYNNEI. CDR3 coding DNA: TGTGCCAGCCTCTCGGAGACCCAGTACTTC. Translation: CASLSETQYF.

The CDR3 sequence is CASSQDVSGGAYEQFF. The CDR3 DNA reads TGTGCCAGCAGCCAAGATGTTAGCGGGGGGGCCTATGAGCAGTTCTTC. The rearrangement links TRBV4-2 to TRBJ2-1, with 11 bases aligning to TRBD2. The CDR3 sequence is 16 residues long. CDR1 is LGHNA and CDR2 is YNFKEQ in the germline V gene. The trim removed 0 bases at V and 8 bases at J, leaving 6 bases unmatched.

The chain joins TRBV21-1 to TRBJ2-7; the table's D call TRBD2 went unverified against the DNA. TRBV21-1 is reported as a pseudogene. The CDR3 spans 15 residues. The CDR3 DNA is TGTGCCAGCAGCAAAAACTTCCCCTCTCCCTACGAGCAGTACTTC. The encoded protein is CASSKNFPSPYEQYF.

The chain is built from TRBV5-8 and TRBJ2-1; D may be TRBD2 (5 bases). V gave up 2 bases and J gave up 8 bases, with 14 bases separating them. Per germline, CDR1 SGHTS and CDR2 YDEGEE. The CDR3 covers 14 residues. This CDR3 reads CASSFRAAPHEQFF. The CDR3 coding sequence is TGTGCCAGCAGCTTTCGAGCGGCCCCCCATGAGCAGTTCTTC.

The chain carries TRBV19 and TRBJ1-6; 8 bases map to TRBD1. The CDR3 has 16 amino acids. Germline loops: CDR1 LNHDA, CDR2 SQIVND (reference sequence). V shed 5 bases and J 4 bases; nucleotides not matched to a gene: 7. The CDR3: CASSPAGDRYNSPLHF. DNA for the CDR3: TGTGCCAGTAGTCCGGCTGGGGACAGGTATAATTCACCCCTCCACTTT.

The chain recombines TRBV6-5 with TRBJ1-2; 7 bases align to TRBD1. The CDR3 is 16 amino acids. V lost 2 bases to trimming and J lost 4 bases; unmatched junction nucleotides: 10. CDR1 and CDR2 (germline): MNHEY, SVGAGI. The DNA for the CDR3 is TGTGCCAGCAGTTACACCCTCACAGGGGCGGGCTATGGCTACACCTTC. Encoded protein: CASSYTLTGAGYGYTF.

The gene calls are TRBV4-3 and TRBJ2-7; 9 nucleotides align to TRBD2. V lost 1 base, J lost 4 bases, and 5 bases stayed unmatched. The CDR3 is made up of 15 amino acids. The germline gives CDR1 LGHNA, CDR2 YSLEER. CDR3 residues: CASSQGLAEAYEQYF. The CDR3, as DNA: TGCGCCAGCAGCCAAGGACTAGCGGAAGCATACGAGCAGTACTTC.

V and J are TRBV12-3 or TRBV12-4 and TRBJ1-2; 9 nucleotides agree with TRBD1. The CDR3 contains 12 residues. The V gene end was trimmed by 10 bases and the J gene end by 4 bases; junction bases not matched to a gene: 4. CDR3 coding DNA: TGTGCCACCACGGGACAGGGCTATGGCTACACCTTC. Translation gives CATTGQGYGYTF.

The rearrangement links TRBV5-6 to TRBJ2-5, with a possible D match to TRBD2 (7 bases). V lost 4 bases and J lost 2, with 18 bases in between. Germline CDR1 SGHDT, CDR2 YYEEEE. CDR3 length: 16 residues. As DNA, the CDR3 is TGTGCCAGCAGCCCGGATGCGGGGGCAGAGCAAGAGACCCAGTACTTC. Amino acids: CASSPDAGAEQETQYF.

The V and J genes are TRBV5-5 and TRBJ1-1; D gene ambiguous. Germline CDR1 and CDR2: SGHKS and YYEKEE (reference sequence). V lost 4 bases and J lost 1, with 17 bases in between. The CDR3 is made up of 16 amino acids. The DNA of the CDR3 is TGTGCCAGCAGCGAGACGGTAGGGCTAGGGAACACTGAAGCTTTCTTT. Protein sequence: CASSETVGLGNTEAFF.

V usage is TRBV5-1 and J usage is TRBJ2-1, with D possibly matching TRBD2 (7 bases). V was clipped by 9 bases and J by 5 bases, with 18 bases between them. This CDR3 region has 14 residues. Germline lookup yields CDR1 SGHRS and CDR2 YFSETQ. CDR3: CATQGGGLDNEQFF. The CDR3 DNA reads as TGCGCCACCCAAGGGGGGGGGCTCGACAATGAGCAGTTCTTC.

The gene calls are TRBV11-3 and TRBJ1-1, with no clear D. Germline V gene sequence: CDR1 SGHNT, CDR2 YENEEA. V was shortened by 0 bases and J by 4 bases, with 6 bases between the two germline ends. This CDR3 comprises 13 residues. In DNA form, the CDR3 reads TGTGCCAGCAGCTTAGAAAGGGCCACTGAAGCTTTCTTT. It is translated as CASSLERATEAFF.

The rearrangement links TRBV19 to TRBJ1-1; D uncertain. Trimming shortened V by 0 bases and J by 1 base, and 9 bases separated the two germline ends. CDR1 LNHDA and CDR2 SQIVND come from the germline V gene (reference sequence). This CDR3 has 15 residues. The CDR3 loop is CASSIDEEGNTEAFF. The CDR3 DNA sequence: TGTGCCAGTAGTATAGATGAGGAGGGGAACACTGAAGCTTTCTTT.

This chain uses TRBV11-2 with TRBJ2-3; 13 bases match TRBD2. Losses at the gene ends were 8 bases for V and 2 bases for J; bases not matched to a gene: 7. The CDR3 is made up of 16 amino acids. In germline, CDR1 is SGHAT, CDR2 FQNNGV. CDR3 sequence reads: CASRGLAGAPTDTQYF. The CDR3 DNA is TGTGCCAGCCGCGGACTAGCGGGGGCCCCCACAGATACGCAGTATTTT.

J is TRBJ2-2 and V is TRBV5-1; D perhaps matches TRBD2 (6 bases). The CDR3 consists of 19 residues. V shed 5 bases and J shed 7 bases, with 30 bases lying between them. Germline V lookup: CDR1 SGHRS, CDR2 YFSETQ. The CDR3 protein is CASSSSLYGSRSTIGELFF. CDR3 sequence (DNA): TGCGCCAGCAGTTCCAGCTTGTACGGGAGTAGGTCTACAATCGGGGAGCTGTTTTTT.

The chain is built from TRBV5-1 and TRBJ1-2; tentative D call: TRBD1 (5 bases). The germline V gene has CDR1 SGHRS and CDR2 YFSETQ. V lost 4 bases and J lost 6, with 16 bases in between. The CDR3 totals 14 residues. CDR3 loop: CASSPGGTLDGYTF. CDR3 DNA sequence: TGCGCCAGCAGCCCGGGGGGGACCCTTGATGGCTACACCTTC.